This T cell receptor beta chain was documented in a study of CD8 T cells in ankylosing spondylitis. MiXCR, run by TCRdb on the 5' RACE reads, gives a single entry per CDR3 protein. The sample includes about 360,000 distinct CDR3 sequences, approximately 22% of them seen just once. V lost 6 bases and J 7 bases, leaving 16 bases between the germline ends. There are 13 residues in the CDR3. The genes are TRBV12-3 or TRBV12-4 and TRBJ2-7; possibly TRBD2 for D (6 bases). The specimen was blood, either unsorted or a sorted T cell fraction (not recorded which). The source of this sequence is a male donor with ankylosing spondylitis or in good health (not recorded which). CDR3 DNA: TGTGCCAGCAGCCCCCACCACGCGGGGGAGCAGTACTTC. Translation gives CASSPHHAGEQYF.